Following are 26 T cell receptor beta chains from one sample sequenced in a study of blood T cell repertoires in COVID-19 (dated by TCRdb to 2018 to 2021). The protocol used for the library was the immunoSEQ multiplex PCR assay. The table was pulled from immuneACCESS by TCRdb, which kept in-frame rearrangements only. Such tables lose some clones; where checked, under half of the loss comes from unresolved V genes, and the rest has no known cause. The sample table lists about 200,000 clones, around 81% of them with a count of one. Less than 8.5% of the sample is in the top ten clones. Sequenced: PBMCs or T cells enriched from blood (not recorded which). The receptors were sampled from a man aged 35 to 55 who had recovered from COVID-19.

This clone was picked up a small number of times. CDR3 in DNA: TGTGCCAGCAGTGAAGGCGTAAACACCGGGGAGCTGTTTTTT. Translating it yields CASSEGVNTGELFF. This rearrangement joins TRBV6-1 to TRBJ2-2; D gene uncertain. The germline CDR1 and CDR2 sequences are MNHNS and SASEGT. The CDR3 consists of 14 residues. Trimming removed 1 base at V and 2 bases at J, with 5 bases between.

The chain carries TRBV28 and TRBJ1-2; the match to TRBD1 covers 7 bases. After removal of 3 bases from V and 7 bases from J, the junction contained 11 bases not matched to a gene. Looked up from germline, CDR1 is MDHEN and CDR2 is SYDVKM. This CDR3 is 15 amino acids long. In nucleotides, the CDR3 is TGTGCCAGCAGTTTGGTAGGGGGCAAGTTCTCTGGCTACACCTTC. This codes for CASSLVGGKFSGYTF.

The chain has TRBV7-9 and TRBJ1-4; 8 bases are shared with TRBD1. J gave up 6 bases and V 5 bases, and 8 bases lay outside the gene matches. Looked up from germline, CDR1 is SEHNR and CDR2 is FQNEAQ (reference sequence). This CDR3 contains 15 residues. The CDR3 spells CASSLGQGWDEKLFF. In nucleotides, the CDR3 is TGTGCCAGCAGCCTCGGACAGGGATGGGATGAAAAACTGTTTTTT.

The chain has TRBV25-1 and TRBJ1-3; tentative D call: TRBD1 (5 bases). Germline CDR1 reads MGHDK; CDR2 reads SYGVNS. The CDR3 is made up of 14 amino acids. Trimming took off 2 bases at V and 9 bases at J, with 14 bases between the two ends. This CDR3 is CASSEGTFQGTIYF. In DNA form, the CDR3 reads TGTGCCAGCAGTGAAGGAACATTCCAGGGCACCATATATTTT.

The rearrangement links TRBV30 to TRBJ1-1; 7 nucleotides align to TRBD1. Germline V gene lookup returns CDR1 GTSNPN and CDR2 SVGIG (reference sequence). This CDR3 has 17 amino acids. Losses at the gene ends were 4 bases for V and 4 bases for J; bases not matched to a gene: 18. CDR3 loop: CAWNTPQGPLVTTEAFF. The CDR3, as DNA: TGTGCCTGGAATACCCCACAGGGGCCTCTCGTTACCACTGAAGCTTTCTTT.

The rearrangement uses TRBV14 and TRBJ2-1; D possibly corresponds to TRBD1 (6 bases). CDR1 and CDR2 from the germline V gene are SGHDN and FVKESK. The CDR3 totals 13 residues. V was shortened by 4 bases and J by 7 bases, with 11 bases between the two germline ends. CDR3 nucleotide sequence: TGTGCCAGCAGCCGACAGGTTTCGAATGAGCAGTTCTTC. This encodes CASSRQVSNEQFF.

V gene TRBV29-1 combines with J gene TRBJ2-3; D is perhaps TRBD2 (5 bases). Germline lookup yields CDR1 SQVTM and CDR2 ANQGSEA. V was trimmed by 7 bases and J by 8 bases, leaving 13 bases between them. The CDR3 is made up of 11 amino acids. The CDR3 bases are TGCAGCGGGGATACTAGAGGTACGCAGTATTTT. It translates to CSGDTRGTQYF.

The chain is built from TRBV19 and TRBJ1-3; 7 bases are a match to TRBD1. Losses at the gene ends were 5 bases for V and 0 bases for J; bases not matched to a gene: 7. The CDR3 runs 16 residues. Germline V gene lookup returns CDR1 LNHDA and CDR2 SQIVND (reference sequence). The CDR3 DNA follows: TGTGCCAGTAGTCCGTACCGGGACAGCTCTGGAAACACCATATATTTT. The encoded protein is CASSPYRDSSGNTIYF.

The V gene is TRBV12-3 or TRBV12-4, the J gene TRBJ1-5, with 7 bases aligning to TRBD1. There are 12 residues in the CDR3. Trimming removed 6 bases from V and 4 bases from J; junction bases left unmatched: 0. The CDR3, as DNA: TGTGCCAGCAGACAGGGGAATCAGCCCCAGCATTTT. This encodes CASRQGNQPQHF.

The chain links TRBV4-2 to TRBJ1-3; 7 positions agree with TRBD1. V lost 0 bases to trimming and J lost 9 bases; unmatched junction nucleotides: 8. Germline CDR1 LGHNA, CDR2 YNFKEQ. The CDR3 is 15 residues long. CDR3 nucleotide sequence: TGTGCCAGCAGCCAAGATTACCAGGGGGGAGCCACCATATATTTT. This encodes CASSQDYQGGATIYF.

Note on this clone: This sample includes further DNA sequences coding for the same CDR3. The chain joins TRBV5-1 to TRBJ2-3; 9 bases fit TRBD1. CDR3 length equals 15 residues. The V gene end was trimmed by 3 bases and the J gene end by 1 base; junction bases not matched to a gene: 3. In germline, CDR1 is SGHRS, CDR2 YFSETQ. In DNA form, the CDR3 reads TGCGCCAGCAGCTGGGGACAGGGTGGCACAGATACGCAGTATTTT. Protein: CASSWGQGGTDTQYF. Full variable domain (remainder filled in from reference TRBV5-1 and TRBJ2-3): KAGVTQTPRYLIKTRGQQVTLSCSPISGHRSVSWYQQTPGQGLQFLFEYFSETQRNKGNFPGRFSGRQFSNSRSEMNVSTLELGDSALYLCASSWGQGGTDTQYFGPGTRLTVL.

This clone has a single count. This chain links TRBV4-3 with TRBJ1-2; D is possibly TRBD1 (6 bases). V lost 1 base and J 1 base, leaving 10 bases between the germline ends. This CDR3 is built from 15 residues. Germline CDR1 reads LGHNA; CDR2 reads YSLEER. Written as DNA, the CDR3 is TGCGCCAGCAGCCAAGGGGACACGATTAACTATGGCTACACCTTC. Protein: CASSQGDTINYGYTF.

This clone was recorded only once. The V and J genes are TRBV5-5 and TRBJ2-5; possible D gene TRBD2, 7 bases. The germline V and J ends were trimmed by 4 bases and 5 bases, with 15 bases remaining between them. CDR1 and CDR2 (germline): SGHKS, YYEKEE (reference sequence). The CDR3 totals 14 residues. CDR3 protein: CASSTGGGAETQYF. In DNA form, the CDR3 reads TGTGCCAGCAGCACCGGAGGGGGGGCGGAGACCCAGTACTTC.

This chain uses TRBV5-4 with TRBJ1-2; 8 bases are shared with TRBD1. V shed 4 bases and J 3 bases; nucleotides not matched to a gene: 8. This CDR3 is 15 amino acids long. Germline assignment: CDR1 SGHNT and CDR2 YYREEE (reference sequence). This CDR3 reads CASSLGTGTYYGYTF. DNA for the CDR3: TGTGCCAGCAGCCTCGGGACAGGAACTTACTATGGCTACACCTTC.

The chain links TRBV28 to TRBJ1-2; 8 bases line up with TRBD1. V dropped 6 bases and J dropped 4; count of bases not matched to a gene: 13. CDR3 length: 16 residues. Germline V gives CDR1 MDHEN, CDR2 SYDVKM. The CDR3 DNA follows: TGTGCCAGCAGCGCCAACCCGGGACAGGTTTCCTATGGCTACACCTTC. It yields the protein CASSANPGQVSYGYTF.

CDR3 in DNA: TGTGCCAGCAGTGTACCCCGCGGGGGGAAGAACTCCTATAATTCACCCCTCCACTTT. Translated, it gives CASSVPRGGKNSYNSPLHF. The V gene is TRBV2, the J gene TRBJ1-6, with D possibly matching TRBD1 (5 bases). The germline V gene has CDR1 SNHLY and CDR2 FYNNEI. CDR3 size: 19 residues. V was pared by 4 bases and J by 0 bases, with 19 bases between.

The CDR3 DNA follows: TGTGCCAGTAGTCTAGCGGGGGGAAGAGAGACCCAGTACTTC. This gives the protein CASSLAGGRETQYF. The gene calls are TRBV19 and TRBJ2-5; 11 positions agree with TRBD2. V lost 5 bases, J lost 4 bases, and 3 bases stayed unmatched. The CDR3 extends over 14 amino acids. Germline loops: CDR1 LNHDA, CDR2 SQIVND (reference sequence).

J is TRBJ2-2 and V is TRBV7-2; tentative D call: TRBD2 (5 bases). Trimming shortened V by 4 bases and J by 6 bases, and 18 bases separated the two germline ends. CDR1 and CDR2 from the germline V gene are SGHTA and FQGNSA. This CDR3 has 16 residues. Here the CDR3 DNA reads TGTGCCAGCAGCTCCGAGGGTGGTCCGATGGCCGGGGAGCTGTTTTTT. Translated, it gives CASSSEGGPMAGELFF.

CDR3 sequence: CASSTRDRDASPLHF. The CDR3 DNA follows: TGTGCCAGCAGCACGCGGGACAGGGATGCTTCACCCCTCCACTTT. This chain connects TRBV7-9 to TRBJ1-6; 9 bases line up with TRBD1. J lost 9 bases, V lost 5 bases, and 8 bases had no gene match. This CDR3 has 15 amino acids. Germline CDR1 is SEHNR and CDR2 is FQNEAQ (reference sequence).

The rearrangement joins TRBV4-2 to TRBJ1-2; no firm D call. The V end lost 4 bases, the J end lost 3 bases, and 15 bases lay between the germline ends. This CDR3 is built from 15 residues. Germline V gives CDR1 LGHNA, CDR2 YNFKEQ. CDR3 sequence: CASSRNRESDYGYTF. The CDR3 bases are TGTGCCAGCAGCCGAAACCGGGAGTCCGACTATGGCTACACCTTC.

This clone was seen only once. The chain joins TRBV7-9 to TRBJ1-6; D might be TRBD1 (5 bases). Germline V CDR1 and CDR2: SEHNR, FQNEAQ (reference sequence). This CDR3 has 13 amino acids. Trimming stripped 8 bases from V and 5 bases from J, with 10 bases between. The CDR3 DNA sequence: TGTGCCAGCCGAGACAGTGATAATTCACCCCTCCACTTT. Protein: CASRDSDNSPLHF.

This chain connects TRBV5-1 to TRBJ2-1; possible D gene TRBD2, 5 bases. The germline V and J ends were trimmed by 5 bases and 0 bases, with 12 bases remaining between them. The CDR3 is 15 residues long. Germline assignment: CDR1 SGHRS and CDR2 YFSETQ. This CDR3 is CASSRGSSSYNEQFF. The CDR3, as DNA: TGCGCCAGCAGTAGAGGGTCTAGCTCCTACAATGAGCAGTTCTTC.

The chain recombines TRBV11-2 with TRBJ1-2, with 10 positions matching TRBD1. The CDR3 sequence is 14 residues long. From germline, CDR1 is SGHAT and CDR2 FQNNGV. With 5 bases clipped from V and 8 bases from J, the junction kept 8 bases outside the gene matches. The CDR3 coding sequence is TGTGCCAGCAGCATGGGACAGGGGTCCTGGGGCTACACCTTC. Translation: CASSMGQGSWGYTF.

The genes are TRBV11-2 and TRBJ2-7; D is perhaps TRBD1 (6 bases). Trimming cost V 4 bases and J 4 bases, with 23 bases left between them. The CDR3 runs to 17 residues. Germline CDR1 SGHAT, CDR2 FQNNGV. The CDR3 spells CASSSTLKGVSLYEQYF. The CDR3 DNA sequence: TGTGCCAGCAGCTCCACTTTAAAGGGGGTCTCCTTATACGAGCAGTACTTC. Using reference TRBV11-2 and TRBJ2-7 for the parts outside the CDR3, the full variable domain is EAGVAQSPRYKIIEKRQSVAFWCNPISGHATLYWYQQILGQGPKLLIQFQNNGVVDDSQLPKDRFSAERLKGVDSTLKIQPAKLEDSAVYLCASSSTLKGVSLYEQYFGPGTRLTVT.

The chain joins TRBV28 to TRBJ1-1; 7 bases match TRBD1. The V and J ends lost 2 bases and 0 bases, in that order; junction bases with no gene match: 9. The CDR3 length is 17 residues. Germline CDR1 is MDHEN and CDR2 is SYDVKM. The CDR3 bases are TGTGCCAGCAGTTTAAGACAGGGAAAAATCTTGAACACTGAAGCTTTCTTT. Residues: CASSLRQGKILNTEAFF.

The chain carries TRBV29-1 and TRBJ1-1; D not resolved. Germline V lookup: CDR1 SQVTM, CDR2 ANQGSEA. Trimming removed 7 bases from V and 0 bases from J, with 18 bases in between. The CDR3 sequence is 15 residues long. CDR3 sequence: CSAAGPAGMNTEAFF. CDR3 coding DNA: TGCAGCGCCGCCGGGCCCGCCGGGATGAACACTGAAGCTTTCTTT.